The 8 T cell receptor beta chains given below trace back to one sample, sequenced in a study of blood T cells in healthy people across ages. PCR was performed a second time for 7 to 11 cycles using a sample-barcoded 5' primer and a J-beta primer mix. Each CDR3 protein is one row after TCRdb ran MiXCR on the 5' RACE reads. There are around 1.5 million distinct CDR3 sequences in the sample; about 32% occur only once, and around 11% lies in the top ten. Sequencing was carried out using blood. The receptors were gathered from a woman under 40 in good health.

V usage is TRBV7-8 and J usage is TRBJ2-1; 7 nucleotides agree with TRBD2. V lost 11 bases, J lost 3 bases, and 10 bases stayed unmatched. CDR3 length: 14 residues. The germline gives CDR1 SGHVS, CDR2 FQNEAQ. Here the CDR3 reads CASWAGADYNEQFF. The CDR3 bases are TGTGCCTCGTGGGCGGGAGCGGACTACAATGAGCAGTTCTTC. The whole variable domain, remainder taken from reference TRBV7-8 and TRBJ2-1, is GAGVSQSPRYKVAKRGQDVALRCDPISGHVSLFWYQQALGQGPEFLTYFQNEAQLDKSGLPSDRFFAERPEGSVSTLKIQRTQQEDSAVYLCASWAGADYNEQFFGPGTRLTVL.

The chain uses TRBV29-1 and TRBJ1-2; D call uncertain. Germline assignment: CDR1 SQVTM and CDR2 ANQGSEA. This CDR3 contains 15 residues. Deletions cut 1 base from V and 4 bases from J, with 16 bases between. CDR3 bases: TGCAGCGTTGAAGTCGCGTCTACCGCAGGCTATGGCTACACCTTC. Its translation is CSVEVASTAGYGYTF.

A few counts support this clonotype. CDR3 loop: CASSFEAGYTDTQYF. The CDR3 DNA follows: TGCGCCAGCAGCTTCGAAGCGGGTTACACAGATACGCAGTATTTT. V is TRBV5-1 and J is TRBJ2-3; a weak D match, TRBD2 (6 bases). Germline V gene lookup returns CDR1 SGHRS and CDR2 YFSETQ. The CDR3 totals 15 residues. V lost 2 bases, J lost 2 bases, and 12 bases lay in between.

On this clonotype itself: Likely a read error: the CDR3 ends without its conserved phenylalanine or tryptophan. The chain joins TRBV12-3 or TRBV12-4 to TRBJ2-3; D is unclear. The CDR3 totals 14 residues. CDR3 sequence: CASSLDRAADAQYS. CDR3 nucleotides: TGTGCCAGCAGTCTCGACCGGGCCGCAGATGCGCAGTATTCT.

This chain uses TRBV3-1 with TRBJ2-3; possibly TRBD1 for D (6 bases). Germline V gene sequence: CDR1 LGHDT, CDR2 YNNKEL (reference sequence). This CDR3 has 13 amino acids. With 3 bases removed from V and 6 bases from J, the gap between germline ends came to 10 bases. CDR3 nucleotide sequence: TGTGCCAGCAGCCAGGGGGCAGGTGATACGCAGTATTTT. Translating gives CASSQGAGDTQYF.

The gene calls are TRBV27 and TRBJ2-1; 7 nucleotides agree with TRBD2. This CDR3 comprises 16 residues. The J segment lost 12 bases and the V segment lost 2 bases, leaving 16 bases of the junction unmatched. Per germline, CDR1 MNHEY and CDR2 SMNVEV (reference sequence). CDR3 in DNA: TGTGCCAGCAGTTTACTGGGACTAACGGGAGGCAGTGTGCAGTTCTTC. This translates into CASSLLGLTGGSVQFF.

There are a few counts of this clonotype. Here the CDR3 reads CSARIYRSSYNEQFF. The CDR3 DNA is TGCAGTGCTCGCATCTACAGGAGCTCCTACAATGAGCAGTTCTTC. The J gene is TRBJ2-1, the V gene TRBV20-1; D might be TRBD1 (5 bases). The CDR3 has 15 amino acids. In germline, CDR1 is DFQATT, CDR2 SNEGSKA (reference sequence). The germline V and J ends were trimmed by 5 bases and 0 bases, with 14 bases remaining between them.

Turning to this clonotype: A much larger clone differs from this one at a single base, so this may be a read error. A read error is likely, as this CDR3 ends without the conserved phenylalanine or tryptophan. J is TRBJ2-3 and V is TRBV6-1; 7 bases match TRBD2. Germline loops: CDR1 MNHNS, CDR2 SASEGT. CDR3 size: 12 residues. V shed 7 bases, J shed 4 bases, and the junction held 2 bases outside the gene matches. CDR3 sequence: CASNGGSDTQYC. CDR3 nucleotide sequence: TGTGCCAGCAACGGGGGGTCAGATACGCAGTATTGT.